A selection of T cell receptor beta chains follows, all from one sample in a study of T-cell reconstitution after alpha-beta-depleted transplantation in children. One entry per CDR3 protein results from TCRdb running MiXCR on the PCR reads. This sample carries around 200,000 distinct CDR3 sequences, roughly 8.3% of them seen once, and the ten largest clones take 35% to 45%. Sequencing was performed on PBMCs, mostly from graft donor cells, taken 360 days after TCRalphabeta/CD19-depleted stem cell transplant. The receptors here all came from a male patient between 2 and 15 years old who had a stem cell transplant for acute myeloid leukemia, so the T cells may come from the graft donor. Each CDR3 is given with its conserved first and last residue. Each record gives: D gene, J gene, clone size, V gene, CDR3 DNA, CDR3 protein. The D gene is left open where the match is weak. A row's size may be missing; if present it is once, few, many or a size class.

>NA|TRBJ2-7|many|TRBV12-3/TRBV12-4
TGTGCCAGCAGTTGGGGGGACAAGACCTACGAGCAGTACTTC
CASSWGDKTYEQYF
>TRBD2|TRBJ2-2|NA|TRBV12-3/TRBV12-4
TGTGCCAGCAGTTTCAAGCGGGGGGGCACCGGGGAGCTGTTTTTT
CASSFKRGGTGELFF
>NA|TRBJ1-5|few|TRBV28
TGTGCCAGCAATACCCCGGGGCAGGGACATCAGCCCCAGCATTTT
CASNTPGQGHQPQHF
>NA|TRBJ1-2|few|TRBV7-9
TGTGCCAGCAGCTCTCCTTCCCCGGCGGGCCTGACTTATGGCTACACCTTC
CASSSPSPAGLTYGYTF
>NA|TRBJ2-7|NA|TRBV6-1
TGTGCCAGCAGTGAAGCGGGTCCCGAGCAGTACTTC
CASSEAGPEQYF
>NA|TRBJ1-3|many|TRBV12-3/TRBV12-4
TGTGCCAGCAGTTTAATGGGCCCGCTCTCTGGAAACACCATATATTTT
CASSLMGPLSGNTIYF
>NA|TRBJ2-6|NA|TRBV12-3/TRBV12-4
TGTGCCAGCCTTCGACGGCACTCTGGGGCCAACGTCCTGACTTTC
CASLRRHSGANVLTF
>NA|TRBJ2-5|NA|TRBV11-1
TGTGCCAGCAGCCCTATGGAGTCGTCAGAGACCCAGTACTTC
CASSPMESSETQYF
>NA|TRBJ2-6|few|TRBV9
TGTGCCAGCAGCGTAGTGGGCTCCGGGGCCAACGTCCTGACTTTC
CASSVVGSGANVLTF
>NA|TRBJ2-3|many|TRBV12-3/TRBV12-4
TGTGCCAGCAGTTTAGGGGCTAGAAGCACAGATACGCAGTATTTT
CASSLGARSTDTQYF
>NA|TRBJ2-2|many|TRBV12-3/TRBV12-4
TGTGCCAGCAGTTTTGGGGTCGGGGAGCTGTTTTTT
CASSFGVGELFF
>NA|TRBJ2-1|few|TRBV27
TGTGCCAGCAGTACCCTCGGGGCCCCCATCTTAAGGCAGCGCTACAATGAGCAGTTCTTC
CASSTLGAPILRQRYNEQFF
>NA|TRBJ1-2|few|TRBV5-1
TGCGCCAGCAGCGTGCCAGACGGCGTCGCGGGCTACACCTTC
CASSVPDGVAGYTF
>NA|TRBJ1-2|few|TRBV5-1
TGCGCCAGCAGCTTCGCGACAACGGACTATGGCTACACCTTC
CASSFATTDYGYTF
>TRBD2|TRBJ2-5|many|TRBV9
TGTGCCAGCAGCCCTAGCGGGGGCGGAAAAGAGACCCAGTACTTC
CASSPSGGGKETQYF
>TRBD2|TRBJ2-3|many|TRBV20-1
TGCAGTGCTAGAGAAATTAGCGGGGGGGCCGGAGATACGCAGTATTTT
CSAREISGGAGDTQYF
>NA|TRBJ2-5|many|TRBV9
TGTGCCAGCAGCGGCCCAGCAGAAGAGACCCAGTACTTC
CASSGPAEETQYF
>NA|TRBJ2-1|few|TRBV11-1
TGTGCCAGCAGCTTATCAGGGAACTACAATGAGCAGTTCTTC
CASSLSGNYNEQFF
>NA|TRBJ2-5|many|TRBV12-3/TRBV12-4
TGTGCCAGCAGTTTAGAGTCTAGTCAAGAGACCCAGTACTTC
CASSLESSQETQYF
>NA|TRBJ2-6|many|TRBV7-3
TGTGCCAGCAGCGTTGAGGCGGCGGGGGCCAACGTCCTGACTTTC
CASSVEAAGANVLTF
>NA|TRBJ1-3|many|TRBV20-1
TGCAGTGCTAGAGTCCCAACTGGAAACACCATATATTTT
CSARVPTGNTIYF
>TRBD2|TRBJ2-7|few|TRBV6-2/TRBV6-3
TGTGCCAGCAGTACTCGGACTAGCGGGAGAGCCTACGAGCAGTACTTC
CASSTRTSGRAYEQYF
>TRBD1|TRBJ1-1|few|TRBV12-3/TRBV12-4
TGTGCCAGCGGGCAGGGGGGGACTGAAGCTTTCTTT
CASGQGGTEAFF
>TRBD1|TRBJ2-3|few|TRBV28
TGTGCCAGCAGTTCCCCCGGGACAGGGGAAGATACGCAGTATTTT
CASSSPGTGEDTQYF
>NA|TRBJ2-1|few|TRBV18
TGTGCCAGCTCCCCGGCACAGGCGGGTTACAATGAGCAGTTCTTC
CASSPAQAGYNEQFF
>NA|TRBJ2-5|NA|TRBV5-1
TGCGCCAGCAGCTTGAGTCGAATCCAAGAGACCCAGTACTTC
CASSLSRIQETQYF
>NA|TRBJ1-3|NA|TRBV12-3/TRBV12-4
TGTGCCAGCAGTCCCCATGGTAGGCCGTTCGGAAACACCATATATTTT
CASSPHGRPFGNTIYF
>TRBD2|TRBJ2-5|few|TRBV4-3
TGCGCCAGCAGCCAGATAGCGGGAGGACAAGAGACCCAGTACTTC
CASSQIAGGQETQYF
>NA|TRBJ2-1|few|TRBV5-5
TGTGCCAGCAGCTTGATCCAGGGGGGATACAATGAGCAGTTCTTC
CASSLIQGGYNEQFF
>NA|TRBJ2-1|NA|TRBV6-2/TRBV6-3
TGTGCCAGCAGACGCGGTCACCTGAGAGCTCTTTACAATGAGCAGTTCTTC
CASRRGHLRALYNEQFF
>TRBD2|TRBJ2-7|many|TRBV6-2/TRBV6-3
TGTGCCAGCAGTCGGAGCGGGAGCCTTGGCGAGCAGTACTTC
CASSRSGSLGEQYF
>TRBD1|TRBJ2-2|NA|TRBV12-3/TRBV12-4
TGTGCCAGCAGGCCCGGGACAGGGGGTTTTGCCGGGGAGCTGTTTTTT
CASRPGTGGFAGELFF
>NA|TRBJ2-7|NA|TRBV4-3
TGCGCCAGCAGCCAAGATCATTATGGGAGCTCCTACGAGCAGTACTTC
CASSQDHYGSSYEQYF
>TRBD2|TRBJ2-2|few|TRBV5-1
TGCGCCAGCAGCTTGACTAGCGGGGGAACTAGGACCGGGGAGCTGTTTTTT
CASSLTSGGTRTGELFF
>NA|TRBJ2-3|many|TRBV11-2
TGTGCCAGCAGCTCTTTCGGGGGACCCACAGATACGCAGTATTTT
CASSSFGGPTDTQYF
>TRBD1|TRBJ2-1|many|TRBV29-1
TGCAGCGTAAGGGACAGGGGCTCCTACAATGAGCAGTTCTTC
CSVRDRGSYNEQFF